The sequence of this TCR beta chain was determined in a study of cytomegalovirus exposure and HLA in healthy donors. Across the whole study: Findings of an earlier analysis included more than 90 million unique TCR beta sequences from 190 million or so T cells. Of fewer than 450 genotyped donors, more than 75% clustered with self-reported Caucasian donors.

For this clone: Its cognate antigen is unknown.

Both 60 Vbeta primers and 13 Jbeta primers went into the PCR. Repertoires were generated with immunoSEQ multiplex PCR, while TCRdb's copy carries only in-frame clones and drops some. In the table there are 110,000 to 150,000 clones, over 65% of which are singletons. Study outcomes and limitations: Presence/absence analyses supposed approximately even sequencing depth among donors.

The CDR3 loop spans 15 amino acids. Germline CDR1 is SGDLS and CDR2 is YYNGEE. V lost 0 bases and J 3 bases, leaving 12 bases between the germline ends. This chain uses TRBV9 with TRBJ1-1; D is perhaps TRBD1 (5 bases). This TCR was recovered from a woman younger than 45 in good health and CMV-seronegative. Sequenced input: PBMCs. The CDR3 DNA follows: TGTGCCAGCAGCGTAGGTCGGGGGGTGGACACTGAAGCTTTCTTT. This encodes CASSVGRGVDTEAFF.